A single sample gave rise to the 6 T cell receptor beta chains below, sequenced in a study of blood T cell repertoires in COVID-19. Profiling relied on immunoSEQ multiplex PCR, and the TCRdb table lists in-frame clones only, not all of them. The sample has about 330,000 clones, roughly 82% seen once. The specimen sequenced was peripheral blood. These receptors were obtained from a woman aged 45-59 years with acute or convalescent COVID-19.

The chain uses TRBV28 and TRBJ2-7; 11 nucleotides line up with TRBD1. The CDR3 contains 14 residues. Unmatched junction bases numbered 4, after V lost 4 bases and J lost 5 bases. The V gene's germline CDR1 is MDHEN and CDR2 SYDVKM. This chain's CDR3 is CASSSWTGGDEQYF. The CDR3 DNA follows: TGTGCCAGCAGTTCCTGGACAGGGGGCGACGAGCAGTACTTC.

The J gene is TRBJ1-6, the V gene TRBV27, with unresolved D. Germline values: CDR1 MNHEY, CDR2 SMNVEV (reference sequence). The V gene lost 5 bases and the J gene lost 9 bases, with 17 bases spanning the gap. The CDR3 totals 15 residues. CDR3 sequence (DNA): TGTGCCAGCAGTCCTAGAGGACTACGGGGTTCACCCCTCCACTTT. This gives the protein CASSPRGLRGSPLHF.

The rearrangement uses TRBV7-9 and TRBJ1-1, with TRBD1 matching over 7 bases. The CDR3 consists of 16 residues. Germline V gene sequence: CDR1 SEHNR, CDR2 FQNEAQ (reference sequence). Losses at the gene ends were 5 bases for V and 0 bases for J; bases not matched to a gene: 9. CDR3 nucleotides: TGTGCCAGCAGCCAACCAAAGACAGGGATGAACACTGAAGCTTTCTTT. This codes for CASSQPKTGMNTEAFF.

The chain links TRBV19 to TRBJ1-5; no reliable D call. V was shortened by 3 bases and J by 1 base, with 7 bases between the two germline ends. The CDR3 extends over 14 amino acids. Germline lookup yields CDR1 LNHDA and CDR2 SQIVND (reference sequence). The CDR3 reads CASSITESNQPQHF. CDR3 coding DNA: TGTGCCAGTAGTATTACAGAGAGCAATCAGCCCCAGCATTTT.

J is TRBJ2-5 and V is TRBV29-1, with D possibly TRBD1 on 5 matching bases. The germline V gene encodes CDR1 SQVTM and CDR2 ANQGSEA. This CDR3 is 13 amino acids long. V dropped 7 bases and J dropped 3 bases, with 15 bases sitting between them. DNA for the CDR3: TGCAGCGGCCATATTCAGGGAAAAGAGACCCAGTACTTC. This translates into CSGHIQGKETQYF.

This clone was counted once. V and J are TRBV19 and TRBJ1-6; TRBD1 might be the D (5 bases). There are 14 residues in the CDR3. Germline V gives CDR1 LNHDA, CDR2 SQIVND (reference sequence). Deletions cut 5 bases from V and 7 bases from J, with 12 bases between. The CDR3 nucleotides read TGTGCCAGTAGTTCGACAGCGTTAAATTCACCCCTCCACTTT. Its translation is CASSSTALNSPLHF.